This entry describes one T cell receptor (beta chain). The entry originates in a study of cytomegalovirus exposure and HLA in healthy donors. CDR1 and CDR2 (germline): SGDLS, YYNGEE. Trimming cost V 0 bases and J 0 bases; bases outside gene matches: 4. The CDR3 runs to 16 residues. The study ran its PCR with 60 Vbeta and 13 Jbeta primers. The method was immunoSEQ multiplex PCR; TCRdb's version includes in-frame clones alone and lacks a portion of them. The sample carries some 100,000 clones, 60% to 85% recorded once. V gene TRBV9 combines with J gene TRBJ2-7; 9 nucleotides align to TRBD2. Sequencing input: PBMCs. This sequence originates from a woman between 40 and 50 years old in good health and CMV-seropositive. CDR3 residues: CASSVGLADSSYEQYF. The CDR3 coding sequence is TGTGCCAGCAGCGTAGGACTAGCGGACAGCTCCTACGAGCAGTACTTC. Based on the CDR3 plus reference TRBV9 and TRBJ2-7, the full variable domain is DSGVTQTPKHLITATGQRVTLRCSPRSGDLSVYWYQQSLDQGLQFLIQYYNGEERAKGNILERFSAQQFPDLHSELNLSSLELGDSALYFCASSVGLADSSYEQYFGPGTRLTVT.